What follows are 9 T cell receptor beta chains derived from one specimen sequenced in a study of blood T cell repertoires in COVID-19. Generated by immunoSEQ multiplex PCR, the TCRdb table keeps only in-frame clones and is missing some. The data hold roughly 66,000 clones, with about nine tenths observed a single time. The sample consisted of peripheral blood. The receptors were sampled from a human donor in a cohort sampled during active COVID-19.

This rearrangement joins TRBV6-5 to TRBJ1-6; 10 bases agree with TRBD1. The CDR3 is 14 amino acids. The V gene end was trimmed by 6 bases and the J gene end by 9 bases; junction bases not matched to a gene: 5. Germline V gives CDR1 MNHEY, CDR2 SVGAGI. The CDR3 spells CASRPGTGASPLHF. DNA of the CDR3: TGTGCCAGCAGGCCCGGGACAGGGGCTTCACCCCTCCACTTT.

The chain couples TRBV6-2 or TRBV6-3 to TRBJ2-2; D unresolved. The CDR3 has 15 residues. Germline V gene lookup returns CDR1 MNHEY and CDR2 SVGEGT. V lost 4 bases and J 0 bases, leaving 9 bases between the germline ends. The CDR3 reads CASSFRSANTGELFF. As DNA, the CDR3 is TGTGCCAGCAGTTTTCGGAGTGCGAACACCGGGGAGCTGTTTTTT.

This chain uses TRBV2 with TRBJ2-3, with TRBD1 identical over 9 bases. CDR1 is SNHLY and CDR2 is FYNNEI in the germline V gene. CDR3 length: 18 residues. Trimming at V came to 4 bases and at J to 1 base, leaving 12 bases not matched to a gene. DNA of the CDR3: TGTGCCAGCAGTGGCCCTGGGACAGGGACGAGGGGCACAGATACGCAGTATTTT. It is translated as CASSGPGTGTRGTDTQYF.

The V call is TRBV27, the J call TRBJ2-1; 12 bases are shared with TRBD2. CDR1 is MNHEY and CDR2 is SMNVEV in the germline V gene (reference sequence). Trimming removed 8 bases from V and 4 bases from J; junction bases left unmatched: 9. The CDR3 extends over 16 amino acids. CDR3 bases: TGTGCCAGCGCACTACTAGCGGGAGGCTCGTACAATGAGCAGTTCTTC. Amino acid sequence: CASALLAGGSYNEQFF.

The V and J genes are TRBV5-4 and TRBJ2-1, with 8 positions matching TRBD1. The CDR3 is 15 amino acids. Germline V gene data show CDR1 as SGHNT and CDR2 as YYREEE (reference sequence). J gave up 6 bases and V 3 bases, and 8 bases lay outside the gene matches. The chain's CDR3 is CASSYRRQGTNEQFF. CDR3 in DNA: TGTGCCAGCAGCTACCGACGACAGGGGACCAATGAGCAGTTCTTC.

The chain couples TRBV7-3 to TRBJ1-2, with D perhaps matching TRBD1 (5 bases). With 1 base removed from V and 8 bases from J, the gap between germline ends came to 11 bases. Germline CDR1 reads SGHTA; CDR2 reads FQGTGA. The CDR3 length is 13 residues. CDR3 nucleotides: TGTGCCAGCAGCTTAAATCAGGGCTTGGGCTACACCTTC. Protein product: CASSLNQGLGYTF. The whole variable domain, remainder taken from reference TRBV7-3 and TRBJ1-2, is GAGVSQTPSNKVTEKGKYVELRCDPISGHTALYWYRQSLGQGPEFLIYFQGTGAADDSGLPNDRFFAVRPEGSVSTLKIQRTERGDSAVYLCASSLNQGLGYTFGSGTRLTVV.

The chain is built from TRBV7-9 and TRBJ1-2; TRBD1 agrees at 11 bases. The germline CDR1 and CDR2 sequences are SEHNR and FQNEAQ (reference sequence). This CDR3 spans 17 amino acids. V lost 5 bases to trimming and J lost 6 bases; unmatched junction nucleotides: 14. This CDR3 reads CASSTHRDRGNYDGYTF. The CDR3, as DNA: TGTGCCAGCAGCACACACCGGGACAGGGGGAATTACGATGGCTACACCTTC.

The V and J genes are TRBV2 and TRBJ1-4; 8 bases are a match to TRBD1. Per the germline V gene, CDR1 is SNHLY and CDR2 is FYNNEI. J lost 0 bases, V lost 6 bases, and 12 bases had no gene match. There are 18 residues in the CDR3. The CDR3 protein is CASRLGQGGFATNEKLFF. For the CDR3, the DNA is TGTGCCAGCAGACTAGGACAGGGCGGATTTGCAACTAATGAAAAACTGTTTTTT.

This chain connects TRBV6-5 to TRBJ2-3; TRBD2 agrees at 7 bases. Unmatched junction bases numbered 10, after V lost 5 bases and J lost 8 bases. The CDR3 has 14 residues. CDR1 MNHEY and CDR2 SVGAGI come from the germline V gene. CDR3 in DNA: TGTGCCAGCAGTCCCGGGACTACCCGCGGTACGCAGTATTTT. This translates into CASSPGTTRGTQYF.